These 21 T cell receptor beta chains share one sample of origin, sequenced in a study of T cell responses to AZD1222 COVID-19 vaccine. This table comes from immunoSEQ multiplex PCR, and its TCRdb copy is limited to in-frame clones, with some not included. The sample has fewer than 45,000 clones, approximately 83% seen once; the top ten hold over 40%. The sample in question was peripheral blood, obtained on day 0 of AZD1222 vaccination. The origin of the receptors is an adult in good health.

This chain uses TRBV29-1 with TRBJ2-5; 7 bases fit TRBD1. The germline V gene encodes CDR1 SQVTM and CDR2 ANQGSEA. This CDR3 is 11 amino acids long. With 6 bases clipped from V and 5 bases from J, the junction kept 3 bases outside the gene matches. CDR3 loop: CSVGTVETQYF. CDR3 nucleotide sequence: TGCAGCGTCGGGACAGTGGAGACCCAGTACTTC.

This clone was counted only a few times. The chain couples TRBV4-1 to TRBJ2-7; the match to TRBD1 covers 10 bases. The germline V gene encodes CDR1 MGHRA and CDR2 YSYEKL. The CDR3 totals 15 residues. J was trimmed by 2 bases and V by 3 bases; bases with no gene match: 4. CDR3 sequence reads: CASSHGQGGTYEQYF. CDR3 coding DNA: TGCGCCAGCAGCCACGGACAGGGGGGGACCTACGAGCAGTACTTC.

The rearrangement links TRBV7-9 to TRBJ2-2; 8 positions agree with TRBD2. CDR3 length: 16 residues. Germline V gene lookup returns CDR1 SEHNR and CDR2 FQNEAQ (reference sequence). Trimming took 5 bases from V and 4 from J; bases not matched to a gene: 9. The CDR3 sequence: CASSDSRGGVTGELFF. In DNA, the CDR3 is TGTGCCAGCAGCGATAGTCGGGGGGGAGTCACCGGGGAGCTGTTTTTT.

This chain links TRBV11-3 with TRBJ1-3; D is perhaps TRBD1 (6 bases). Germline CDR1 SGHNT, CDR2 YENEEA. This CDR3 is 13 amino acids long. V was pared by 0 bases and J by 9 bases, with 9 bases between. CDR3 bases: TGTGCCAGCAGCTTAGACCAGGGGAGCACCATATATTTT. Protein: CASSLDQGSTIYF.

This clone came up a few times. The chain joins TRBV6-2 or TRBV6-3 to TRBJ1-3, with a tentative D call TRBD1 (5 bases). Trimming left V 3 bases short and J 0 bases short, with 9 bases between. This CDR3 comprises 15 residues. From germline, CDR1 is MNHEY and CDR2 SVGEGT. As DNA, the CDR3 is TGTGCCAGCAGTTATTCACAGGACTCTGGAAACACCATATATTTT. Translation: CASSYSQDSGNTIYF.

The chain has TRBV3-1 (or the pseudogene TRBV3-2) and TRBJ1-5; the D is unclear. Germline values: CDR1 LGHDT, CDR2 YNNKEL (reference sequence). V was shortened by 2 bases and J by 5 bases, with 10 bases between the two germline ends. This CDR3 is 14 amino acids long. The CDR3 sequence: CASSQHGRDQPQHF. CDR3 nucleotide sequence: TGTGCCAGCAGCCAACACGGGCGGGATCAGCCCCAGCATTTT.

This chain uses TRBV7-9 with TRBJ1-6; 7 bases align to TRBD1. From germline, CDR1 is SEHNR and CDR2 FQNEAQ (reference sequence). The CDR3 runs to 15 residues. Germline trimming cut 1 base from V and 5 bases from J; bases unmatched to any gene: 2. The CDR3 protein is CASSLGDSNNSPLHF. The CDR3 DNA sequence: TGTGCCAGCAGCTTAGGGGACAGCAATAATTCACCCCTCCACTTT. Complete variable domain (other parts from reference TRBV7-9 and TRBJ1-6): DTGVSQNPRHKITKRGQNVTFRCDPISEHNRLYWYRQTLGQGPEFLTYFQNEAQLEKSRLLSDRFSAERPKGSFSTLEIQRTEQGDSAMYLCASSLGDSNNSPLHFGNGTRLTVT.

Regarding this clone: Other DNA sequences in the sample encode the same CDR3. The chain links TRBV30 to TRBJ1-3; D remains unclear. V was cut by 3 bases and J by 2 bases, with 2 bases left in between. The germline V gene encodes CDR1 GTSNPN and CDR2 SVGIG (reference sequence). The CDR3 has 11 residues. The CDR3: CAWSPGNTIYF. Written as DNA, the CDR3 is TGTGCCTGGAGCCCTGGAAACACCATATATTTT.

This clone was counted once. The chain combines TRBV7-6 with TRBJ2-1; the match to TRBD1 covers 7 bases. The CDR3 spans 15 residues. V was clipped by 1 base and J by 3 bases; unmatched bases: 3. Germline V gives CDR1 SGHVS, CDR2 FNYEAQ. CDR3 DNA sequence: TGTGCCAGCAGCTTAGACAGGGGAATCTACAATGAGCAGTTCTTC. This translates into CASSLDRGIYNEQFF.

The sample holds a few counts of this clone. The J gene is TRBJ1-2, the V gene TRBV15, with 7 bases fitting TRBD1. The germline gives CDR1 LNHNV, CDR2 YYDKDF (reference sequence). J gave up 6 bases and V 1 base, and 11 bases lay outside the gene matches. The CDR3 has 16 amino acids. CDR3 residues: CATSRVSYRGGDGYTF. The CDR3, as DNA: TGTGCCACCAGCAGAGTTTCTTACAGGGGAGGGGATGGCTACACCTTC.

The rearrangement links TRBV10-2 to TRBJ2-1; 7 bases line up with TRBD1. From germline, CDR1 is WSHSY and CDR2 SAAADI. This CDR3 spans 14 amino acids. The trim removed 10 bases at V and 6 bases at J, leaving 12 bases unmatched. CDR3 sequence reads: CATAQGDGLNEQFF. CDR3 nucleotides: TGCGCCACCGCGCAGGGGGATGGGCTCAATGAGCAGTTCTTC.

The DNA for the CDR3 is TGTGCCTGGAGGCATCTAGCGGGAGCCCTCACCGGGGAGCTGTTTTTT. As protein: CAWRHLAGALTGELFF. This chain connects TRBV30 to TRBJ2-2; 10 bases are a match to TRBD2. Germline CDR1 GTSNPN, CDR2 SVGIG (reference sequence). With V trimmed by 3 bases and J by 4 bases, 8 bases remained unmatched. The CDR3 loop spans 16 amino acids.

The chain uses TRBV19 and TRBJ2-7; tentatively, D is TRBD1 or TRBD2 (5 bases each). V lost 5 bases and J 0 bases, leaving 14 bases between the germline ends. The CDR3 consists of 15 residues. The germline gives CDR1 LNHDA, CDR2 SQIVND (reference sequence). CDR3 sequence reads: CASSPRDQSSYEQYF. CDR3 DNA sequence: TGTGCCAGTAGTCCCCGGGACCAGAGCTCCTACGAGCAGTACTTC. Combining the CDR3 with reference TRBV19 and TRBJ2-7 gives the whole variable domain DGGITQSPKYLFRKEGQNVTLSCEQNLNHDAMYWYRQDPGQGLRLIYYSQIVNDFQKGDIAEGYSVSREKKESFPLTVTSAQKNPTAFYLCASSPRDQSSYEQYFGPGTRLTVT.

The chain is built from TRBV19 and TRBJ1-6, with 7 bases lining up with TRBD1. Germline loops: CDR1 LNHDA, CDR2 SQIVND (reference sequence). V shed 5 bases, J shed 8 bases, and the junction held 12 bases outside the gene matches. This CDR3 contains 16 residues. CDR3 in amino acids: CASSSETGRLDSPLHF. In DNA, the CDR3 is TGTGCCAGTAGTTCCGAGACAGGGCGTTTGGATTCACCCCTCCACTTT.

CDR3 bases: TGCAGTGCTAGAATACAGTCCGAGCAGTACTTC. Its translation is CSARIQSEQYF. The J gene is TRBJ2-7, the V gene TRBV20-1; the D is unclear. Germline V gene data show CDR1 as DFQATT and CDR2 as SNEGSKA (reference sequence). CDR3 size: 11 residues. The V end was cut by 2 bases, the J end by 6 bases, with 8 bases between.

The chain couples TRBV11-2 to TRBJ2-5; TRBD1 aligns across 7 bases. Looked up from germline, CDR1 is SGHAT and CDR2 is FQNNGV. The CDR3 length is 12 residues. With 5 bases clipped from V and 9 bases from J, the junction kept 6 bases outside the gene matches. The DNA of the CDR3 is TGTGCCAGCAGCCCATCCCAGGGGGCCCAGTACTTC. Protein product: CASSPSQGAQYF. Based on the CDR3 plus reference TRBV11-2 and TRBJ2-5, the full variable domain is EAGVAQSPRYKIIEKRQSVAFWCNPISGHATLYWYQQILGQGPKLLIQFQNNGVVDDSQLPKDRFSAERLKGVDSTLKIQPAKLEDSAVYLCASSPSQGAQYFGPGTRLLVL.

CDR3 sequence (DNA): TGTGCCAGCAGTTCGTCGACCGGAACCTACGAGCAGTACTTC. It is translated as CASSSSTGTYEQYF. This rearrangement joins TRBV6-6 to TRBJ2-7; unclear D gene. Germline lookup yields CDR1 MNHNY and CDR2 SVGAGI (reference sequence). This CDR3 contains 14 residues. V was pared by 4 bases and J by 2 bases, with 12 bases between.

The chain links TRBV21-1 to TRBJ2-5; TRBD1 is taken as the D call from the table, unchecked against the DNA. TRBV21-1 has pseudogene status. This CDR3 has 16 residues. DNA of the CDR3: TGTGCCAGCAGCACCCCCCCGGACAGGGGTAGAGAGACCCAGTACTTC. Translating gives CASSTPPDRGRETQYF.

The V call is TRBV9, the J call TRBJ2-2; 13 bases match TRBD2. The J segment lost 6 bases and the V segment lost 4 bases, leaving 12 bases of the junction unmatched. Germline CDR1 is SGDLS and CDR2 is YYNGEE. This CDR3 region has 18 residues. For the CDR3, the DNA is TGTGCCAGCAGCTTCCGTGGACTAGCGGGAGTATCGGCCGGGGAGCTGTTTTTT. Its protein is CASSFRGLAGVSAGELFF.

The chain uses TRBV6-1 and TRBJ2-7; TRBD1 matches at 7 bases. V lost 6 bases, J lost 7 bases, and 3 bases stayed unmatched. Germline V gene sequence: CDR1 MNHNS, CDR2 SASEGT. This CDR3 is built from 11 residues. CDR3 nucleotide sequence: TGTGCCAGCAGCACAGGGGTTGAGCAGTACTTC. This encodes CASSTGVEQYF.

The chain's CDR3 is CASPGPPPWDRGYNEQFF. CDR3 DNA: TGTGCCAGCCCTGGTCCCCCGCCGTGGGACAGGGGTTACAATGAGCAGTTCTTC. V usage is TRBV28 and J usage is TRBJ2-1; TRBD1 matches at 10 bases. Looked up from germline, CDR1 is MDHEN and CDR2 is SYDVKM. V was pared by 8 bases and J by 4 bases, with 17 bases of the junction left unmatched. The CDR3 is made up of 18 amino acids.